This TCR beta chain originates from a study of CD8+ T cells in alopecia areata. As the sequencing template, cDNA was produced by extracting RNA and reverse transcribing it. TCRdb's copy holds only in-frame clones and misses some; the assay was immunoSEQ multiplex PCR. The sample consists of about 140,000 clones, 55% of them appearing once. The study's findings and limits: Lesional scalp, especially alopecia totalis/universalis, showed higher clonality than normal scalp. TCR sharing across patients was less clear than in mice, possibly HLA-related. The study also sequences resident alphabeta T cells of normal skin in scalp samples.

Sorting of CD4+ and CD8+ T cells was performed on PBMCs. This clone was counted only a few times. Its cognate antigen is unknown. This TCR derives from a human donor in good health. Material: CD4+ T cells sorted from blood.

The CDR3 protein is CASSSHGQTLYF. CDR3 nucleotides: TGTGCCAGCAGCTCACACGGACAGACCCTCTACTTC. This chain joins TRBV7-9 and TRBJ2-4, with D perhaps matching TRBD1 (6 bases). V was clipped by 4 bases and J by 16 bases, with 17 bases between them. The germline V gene encodes CDR1 SEHNR and CDR2 FQNEAQ (reference sequence). This CDR3 comprises 12 residues.